This T cell receptor beta chain originates from a study of T cell repertoires in cytomegalovirus infection. On the study more broadly: Recently identified HLA-C-restricted CMV epitopes were used, and well-studied HLA-B-restricted CMV epitopes were used as well. CMV infection and matching HLA type were both indicated by public TCR beta signatures. Findings and limits, study-wide: Cumulative frequency of public TCR beta families picked out carriers of CMV plus the relevant HLA.

This clonotype was seen a handful of times. The antigen is not known. The CDR3 has 18 residues. Germline V gives CDR1 SNHLY, CDR2 FYNNEI. Between the trimmed V and J ends, which lost 1 base and 5 bases, there was a span of 22 bases. MiXCR was run by TCRdb on the reads, yielding one entry per CDR3 protein. The table shows around 900,000 distinct CDR3 sequences, with less than 35% occurring only once. The material was cultured CD8+ T cells from PBMCs, obtained from culture after CMV antigen stimulation. The V and J genes are TRBV2 and TRBJ2-3; D is perhaps TRBD2 (6 bases). This TCR came from a human donor in good health (CMV status not recorded). Some clones in this sample may be carry-over from other donors' samples. The chain's CDR3 is CASSEGWQAGFSGDTQYF. The CDR3 region has the DNA TGTGCCAGCAGTGAAGGGTGGCAAGCGGGTTTTTCTGGAGATACGCAGTATTTT.